A selection of T cell receptor beta chains follows, all from one sample in a study of shared clonotypes between healthy human individuals. The assay was immunoSEQ multiplex PCR, and TCRdb's table has in-frame clones only and misses some. The sample holds roughly 1 million clones, roughly 80% seen once. Sequenced: memory CD4+ T cells sorted from blood. Receptors originate from a man aged 18 to 30 in good health. Both conserved end residues are part of each CDR3. Fields, in order: V gene, J gene, clone size, D gene, CDR3 protein, CDR3 DNA. The D gene is left open where the match is weak. A clone size is listed for some rows: how often the clone was seen (once, few, many), or a class if it is expanded.

v_gene: TRBV11-2
j_gene: TRBJ1-4
abundance: .
d_gene: .
CDR3aa: CASSLGGPGKTNEKLFF
CDR3nt: TGTGCCAGCAGCTTAGGGGGACCGGGAAAGACTAATGAAAAACTGTTTTTT

v_gene: TRBV10-2
j_gene: TRBJ1-2
abundance: once
d_gene: .
CDR3aa: CASSESSSRAGGYTF
CDR3nt: TGCGCCAGCAGTGAGTCGAGCAGTAGGGCGGGTGGCTACACCTTC

v_gene: TRBV10-1
j_gene: TRBJ1-2
abundance: .
d_gene: TRBD1
CDR3aa: CASSPQGTGPNYGYTF
CDR3nt: TGCGCCAGCAGTCCCCAGGGGACAGGCCCGAACTATGGCTACACCTTC

v_gene: TRBV30
j_gene: TRBJ1-1
abundance: .
d_gene: TRBD1
CDR3aa: CAWSVDRGLTEAFF
CDR3nt: TGTGCCTGGAGTGTTGACAGGGGACTCACTGAAGCTTTCTTT

v_gene: TRBV6-5
j_gene: TRBJ2-5
abundance: .
d_gene: .
CDR3aa: CASAGTHQETQYF
CDR3nt: TGTGCCAGCGCCGGGACACACCAAGAGACCCAGTACTTC

v_gene: TRBV2
j_gene: TRBJ1-4
abundance: few
d_gene: .
CDR3aa: CASSTGSREKLFF
CDR3nt: TGTGCCAGCAGTACAGGGTCGAGGGAAAAACTGTTTTTT

v_gene: TRBV5-4
j_gene: TRBJ2-1
abundance: .
d_gene: TRBD2
CDR3aa: CASSRSSGLYNEQFF
CDR3nt: TGTGCCAGCAGCCGCTCTAGCGGACTGTACAATGAGCAGTTCTTC

v_gene: TRBV6-1
j_gene: TRBJ2-7
abundance: .
d_gene: TRBD2
CDR3aa: CASSEQSGGPYPYEQYF
CDR3nt: TGTGCCAGCAGTGAACAAAGCGGGGGGCCCTACCCCTACGAGCAGTACTTC

v_gene: TRBV19
j_gene: TRBJ1-4
abundance: .
d_gene: TRBD1
CDR3aa: CASSSTGTGEGKLFF
CDR3nt: TGTGCCAGTAGCTCAACCGGGACAGGGGAAGGAAAACTGTTTTTT

v_gene: TRBV5-4
j_gene: TRBJ2-1
abundance: .
d_gene: .
CDR3aa: CASSRRADNEQFF
CDR3nt: TGTGCCAGCAGTCGGCGCGCCGACAATGAGCAGTTCTTC

v_gene: TRBV27
j_gene: TRBJ1-1
abundance: .
d_gene: .
CDR3aa: CASSLRQNTEAFF
CDR3nt: TGTGCCAGCAGTTTACGGCAGAACACTGAAGCTTTCTTT

v_gene: TRBV2
j_gene: TRBJ1-5
abundance: .
d_gene: .
CDR3aa: CASSEEGGTSGNQPQHF
CDR3nt: TGTGCCAGCAGTGAGGAGGGAGGGACCTCGGGCAATCAGCCCCAGCATTTT

v_gene: TRBV5-1
j_gene: TRBJ1-6
abundance: .
d_gene: TRBD1
CDR3aa: CASSTGQPNSPLHF
CDR3nt: TGCGCCAGCAGCACGGGACAGCCTAATTCACCCCTCCACTTT

v_gene: TRBV5-1
j_gene: TRBJ1-1
abundance: .
d_gene: TRBD1
CDR3aa: CASSLQGASLNTEAFF
CDR3nt: TGCGCCAGCAGCTTACAGGGGGCCTCACTGAACACTGAAGCTTTCTTT

v_gene: TRBV2
j_gene: TRBJ2-1
abundance: .
d_gene: TRBD2
CDR3aa: CASRPDSGGVRNEQFF
CDR3nt: TGTGCCAGCAGACCCGATAGCGGGGGGGTACGAAATGAGCAGTTCTTC

v_gene: TRBV18
j_gene: TRBJ1-1
abundance: .
d_gene: .
CDR3aa: CASSPHAGDEAFF
CDR3nt: TGTGCCAGCTCACCACATGCAGGGGATGAAGCTTTCTTT

v_gene: TRBV6-1
j_gene: TRBJ2-5
abundance: .
d_gene: TRBD1
CDR3aa: CASRPRDRVSETQYF
CDR3nt: TGTGCCAGCAGACCCCGGGACAGGGTATCAGAGACCCAGTACTTC

v_gene: TRBV6-5
j_gene: TRBJ2-3
abundance: .
d_gene: .
CDR3aa: CASGTLRTQYF
CDR3nt: TGTGCCAGCGGGACGCTCCGAACGCAGTATTTT

v_gene: TRBV4-3
j_gene: TRBJ1-2
abundance: many
d_gene: .
CDR3aa: CASSQDLLTGYTF
CDR3nt: TGCGCCAGCAGCCAAGACCTGTTAACTGGGTACACCTTC

v_gene: TRBV9
j_gene: TRBJ2-5
abundance: .
d_gene: .
CDR3aa: CASSVEVGVGETQYF
CDR3nt: TGTGCCAGCAGCGTAGAAGTCGGGGTGGGGGAGACCCAGTACTTC